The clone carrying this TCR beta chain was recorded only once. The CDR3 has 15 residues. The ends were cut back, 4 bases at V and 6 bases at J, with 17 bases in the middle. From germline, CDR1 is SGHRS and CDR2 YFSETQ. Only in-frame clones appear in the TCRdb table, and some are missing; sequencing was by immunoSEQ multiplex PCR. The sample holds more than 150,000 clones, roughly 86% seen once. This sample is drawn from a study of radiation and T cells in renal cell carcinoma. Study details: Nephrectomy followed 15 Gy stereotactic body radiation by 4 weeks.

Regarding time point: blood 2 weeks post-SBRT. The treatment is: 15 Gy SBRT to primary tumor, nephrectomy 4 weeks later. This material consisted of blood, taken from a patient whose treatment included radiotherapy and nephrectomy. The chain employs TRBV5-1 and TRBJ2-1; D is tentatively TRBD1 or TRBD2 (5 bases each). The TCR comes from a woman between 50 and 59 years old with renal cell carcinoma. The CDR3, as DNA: TGCGCCAGCAGCCAGGAGGACTTTGGGGGCAATGAGCAGTTCTTC. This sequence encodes CASSQEDFGGNEQFF.